The sequence of this TCR beta chain was determined in a study of T cells after posttransplantation cyclophosphamide. The table came from immunoSEQ multiplex PCR; TCRdb's copy has only in-frame clones and leaves some out. The sample lists approximately 19,000 clones; 87% were seen once. Busulfan-fludarabine conditioning, marrow transplant, and cyclophosphamide on days +3 and +4 were administered. Germline lookup yields CDR1 ENHRY and CDR2 SYGVKD. With 2 bases clipped from V and 0 bases from J, the junction kept 3 bases outside the gene matches. The length of the CDR3 is 16 residues. V and J are TRBV10-3 and TRBJ1-1; 10 positions match TRBD1. The source is a female patient in her 40s who received an allogeneic stem cell transplant from a related donor, was CMV-positive, and had no GVHD. The graft donor may have given rise to some T cells. Specimen: PBMCs, collected after allogeneic stem cell transplant with posttransplant cyclophosphamide. The CDR3 region is CAISEPDRGLNTEAFF. The CDR3, as DNA: TGTGCCATCAGTGAGCCCGACAGGGGGCTGAACACTGAAGCTTTCTTT.